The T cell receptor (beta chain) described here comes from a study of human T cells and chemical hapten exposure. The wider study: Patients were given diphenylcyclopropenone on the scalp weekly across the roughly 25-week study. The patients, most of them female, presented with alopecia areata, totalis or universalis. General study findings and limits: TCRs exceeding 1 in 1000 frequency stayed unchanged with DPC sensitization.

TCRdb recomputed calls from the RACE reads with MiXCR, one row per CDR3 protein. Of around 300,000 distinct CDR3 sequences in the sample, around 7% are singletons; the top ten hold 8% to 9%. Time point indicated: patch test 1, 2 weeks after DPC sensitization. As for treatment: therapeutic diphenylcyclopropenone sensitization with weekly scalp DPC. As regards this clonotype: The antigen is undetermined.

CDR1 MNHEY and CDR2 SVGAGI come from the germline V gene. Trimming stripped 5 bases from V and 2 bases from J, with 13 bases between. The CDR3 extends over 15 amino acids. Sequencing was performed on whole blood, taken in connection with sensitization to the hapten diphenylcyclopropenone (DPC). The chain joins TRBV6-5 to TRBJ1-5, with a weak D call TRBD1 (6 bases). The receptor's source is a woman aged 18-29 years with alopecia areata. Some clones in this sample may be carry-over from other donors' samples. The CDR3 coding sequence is TGTGCCAGCAGTCACACACAGGGAGGCAATCAGCCCCAGCATTTT. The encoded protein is CASSHTQGGNQPQHF.